Listed here are 26 T cell receptor beta chains from one sample, sequenced in a study of response to subunit inactivated influenza vaccine. TCRdb ran MiXCR on the RT-PCR reads and lists one entry per CDR3 protein. Of approximately 520,000 distinct CDR3 sequences listed, more than 15% are singletons. This specimen was CD4+ T cells sorted from PBMCs, taken 23 months after vaccination. Every receptor here comes from a man aged 50 to 69 who received an inactivated influenza vaccine.

The chain couples TRBV30 to TRBJ2-7; tentatively, D is TRBD1 (5 bases). V lost 2 bases to trimming and J lost 2 bases, with 7 bases between them. Germline-derived CDR1 and CDR2 are GTSNPN and SVGIG (reference sequence). The length of the CDR3 is 12 residues. CDR3 amino acids: CAWSRQTYEQYF. CDR3 sequence (DNA): TGTGCCTGGAGTCGACAGACCTACGAGCAGTACTTC.

Only a few counts were recorded for this clonotype. The chain has TRBV12-3 or TRBV12-4 and TRBJ2-2, with D perhaps TRBD2 (5 bases). There are 15 residues in the CDR3. Trimming stripped 3 bases from V and 3 bases from J, with 11 bases between. The CDR3 is CASSFGLIDTGELFF. CDR3 nucleotide sequence: TGTGCCAGCAGTTTTGGACTTATAGACACCGGGGAGCTGTTTTTT.

This clonotype was picked up a small number of times. V usage is TRBV6-2 or TRBV6-3 and J usage is TRBJ2-3, with 11 bases fitting TRBD2. The junction had 7 bases not matched to a gene; V was cut back by 7 bases and J by 4 bases. Germline V lookup: CDR1 MNHEY, CDR2 SVGEGT. The CDR3 is made up of 15 amino acids. The CDR3 DNA follows: TGTGCCAGCACTTTAGCGGGAGGGCCCGCAGATACGCAGTATTTT. This encodes CASTLAGGPADTQYF.

This clonotype has a handful of counts. The chain combines TRBV15 with TRBJ2-4; the D gene is possibly TRBD2 (6 bases). Germline CDR1 and CDR2: LNHNV and YYDKDF (reference sequence). V dropped 4 bases and J dropped 0 bases, with 22 bases sitting between them. The CDR3 length is 19 residues. The CDR3 coding sequence is TGTGCCACCAGCAAAGCAAGGGACTGGGGCACCGAAGCCAAAAACATTCAGTACTTC. Amino acids: CATSKARDWGTEAKNIQYF.

This clonotype turned up a few times. The CDR3 reads CSARDRPDPYEQYF. The CDR3 DNA reads as TGCAGTGCTAGAGATAGGCCAGATCCCTACGAGCAGTACTTC. The chain carries TRBV20-1 and TRBJ2-7, with D unclear. The V end was cut by 0 bases, the J end by 2 bases, with 11 bases between. The CDR3 extends over 14 amino acids. Per germline, CDR1 DFQATT and CDR2 SNEGSKA (reference sequence).

The rearrangement links TRBV27 to TRBJ2-5; D possibly corresponds to TRBD1 (7 bases). The V end lost 8 bases, the J end lost 1 base, and 11 bases lay between the germline ends. This CDR3 contains 13 residues. Per germline, CDR1 MNHEY and CDR2 SMNVEV (reference sequence). CDR3 DNA sequence: TGTGCCAGCGGCGGGACAGCCCAAGAGACCCAGTACTTC. Protein sequence: CASGGTAQETQYF.

This clonotype was observed at least ten times. The V and J genes are TRBV2 and TRBJ2-1; D call uncertain. V gave up 5 bases and J gave up 10 bases, with 12 bases separating them. Germline CDR1 is SNHLY and CDR2 is FYNNEI. This CDR3 is 12 amino acids long. In nucleotides, the CDR3 is TGTGCCAGCAGTTTCCTGGCTCCAGAGCAGTTCTTC. Translated, it gives CASSFLAPEQFF.

This chain links TRBV3-1 with TRBJ2-5; no reliable D call. Germline V gene lookup returns CDR1 LGHDT and CDR2 YNNKEL (reference sequence). Trimming stripped 2 bases from V and 6 bases from J, with 10 bases between. This CDR3 has 13 residues. The CDR3 loop is CASSQLTPKTQYF. In DNA, the CDR3 is TGTGCCAGCAGCCAACTAACCCCGAAGACCCAGTACTTC.

The rearrangement uses TRBV20-1 and TRBJ2-3; the match to TRBD2 covers 11 bases. Per the germline V gene, CDR1 is DFQATT and CDR2 is SNEGSKA (reference sequence). The CDR3 sequence is 14 residues long. J gave up 10 bases and V 4 bases, and 10 bases lay outside the gene matches. CDR3 residues: CSATRLAGGPAQYF. The CDR3 DNA follows: TGCAGTGCTACGCGGCTAGCGGGGGGACCAGCGCAGTATTTT.

The chain couples TRBV20-1 to TRBJ1-3; D is ambiguous. The CDR3 spans 15 residues. With 6 bases removed from V and 0 bases from J, the gap between germline ends came to 15 bases. CDR1 and CDR2 from the germline V gene are DFQATT and SNEGSKA (reference sequence). The CDR3 nucleotides read TGCAGTGCGCCCTTGGGAAGCGCCTCTGGAAACACCATATATTTT. As protein: CSAPLGSASGNTIYF.

At least ten counts were recorded for this clonotype. A junction boundary mismatches the germline segment, possibly from a read error. The rearrangement links TRBV5-1 to TRBJ2-2; D remains ambiguous. The germline V gene encodes CDR1 SGHRS and CDR2 YFSETQ. The CDR3 runs 13 residues. The CDR3 DNA reads as TGTGCCAGCAGCTTGGTAGGAACCGGGGAGCTGTTTTTT. Translation gives CASSLVGTGELFF.

This clonotype was seen repeatedly, ten times or more. This chain links TRBV12-3 or TRBV12-4 with TRBJ2-2; D not resolved. V lost 2 bases to trimming and J lost 6 bases, with 4 bases between them. The CDR3 has 12 amino acids. The CDR3 protein is CASSLIPGELFF. In DNA form, the CDR3 reads TGTGCCAGCAGTTTAATCCCCGGGGAGCTGTTTTTT.

This clonotype was seen repeatedly, ten times or more. The V and J genes are TRBV4-2 and TRBJ1-2; the D gene is possibly TRBD1 (5 bases). The germline gives CDR1 LGHNA, CDR2 YNFKEQ. The CDR3 has 17 amino acids. V dropped 0 bases and J dropped 4 bases, with 18 bases sitting between them. The chain's CDR3 is CASSQEGGRQGGYGYTF. For the CDR3, the DNA is TGTGCCAGCAGCCAAGAGGGGGGGAGGCAGGGCGGCTATGGCTACACCTTC.

Only a few counts were recorded for this clonotype. The rearrangement links TRBV20-1 to TRBJ2-5; no reliable D call. The germline CDR1 and CDR2 sequences are DFQATT and SNEGSKA (reference sequence). The V gene lost 0 bases and the J gene lost 7 bases, with 12 bases spanning the gap. This CDR3 comprises 13 residues. CDR3 sequence: CSARDLHAVTQYF. In DNA form, the CDR3 reads TGCAGTGCTAGAGATCTCCACGCCGTGACCCAGTACTTC.

This clonotype showed up just a few times. This chain's CDR3 is CASSFLGVAGVWGEQFF. The CDR3 nucleotides are TGTGCCAGCAGTTTCCTAGGTGTAGCGGGAGTATGGGGTGAGCAGTTCTTC. The J gene is TRBJ2-1, the V gene TRBV5-5; 9 bases match TRBD2. The CDR3 covers 17 residues. Germline loops: CDR1 SGHKS, CDR2 YYEKEE (reference sequence). V dropped 5 bases and J dropped 9; count of bases not matched to a gene: 18.

This clonotype appeared many times. The chain is built from TRBV20-1 and TRBJ2-5, with TRBD2 as a possible D gene (5 bases). Germline CDR1 reads DFQATT; CDR2 reads SNEGSKA (reference sequence). The CDR3 spans 13 residues. The V gene lost 6 bases and the J gene lost 4 bases, with 15 bases spanning the gap. CDR3 region: CSAPLSGGETQYF. The CDR3 region has the DNA TGCAGTGCCCCTCTCAGCGGAGGAGAGACCCAGTACTTC.

A word on this clonotype: A much larger clone sits a single nucleotide away, making a read error possible. The gene calls are TRBV12-3 or TRBV12-4 and TRBJ2-3, with 12 bases lining up with TRBD2. The CDR3 loop spans 15 amino acids. The J segment lost 4 bases and the V segment lost 7 bases, leaving 6 bases of the junction unmatched. CDR3 nucleotide sequence: TGTGCCAGCATACCTAGCGGGGGGGCTCCAGATACGCAGTATTTT. Its translation is CASIPSGGAPDTQYF.

The count of this clonotype is one. An end of the junction differs from the germline gene, which may be a read error. The chain recombines TRBV5-1 with TRBJ2-3; D gene unclear. The CDR3 totals 12 residues. The germline V gene encodes CDR1 SGHRS and CDR2 YFSETQ. The CDR3 region has the DNA TGCGCCAGCGGCTTGTCCCGGGATACGCAGTATTTT. Its translation: CASGLSRDTQYF.

The V gene is TRBV6-2 or TRBV6-3, the J gene TRBJ1-5, with 8 bases that match TRBD1. Germline V CDR1 and CDR2: MNHEY, SVGEGT. V dropped 6 bases and J dropped 1; count of bases not matched to a gene: 11. This CDR3 region has 17 residues. CDR3 nucleotides: TGTGCCAGCAGCTTCGGACAGGGCGTGCGGAGCAATCAGCCCCAGCATTTT. It specifies CASSFGQGVRSNQPQHF.

The V and J genes are TRBV21-1 and TRBJ1-1. TRBV21-1 is a documented pseudogene. The CDR3 contains 21 residues. The CDR3 here is CASSKAGGTPVSSRMDTEAFF. CDR3 DNA sequence: TGTGCCAGCAGCAAAGCGGGAGGAACTCCCGTTTCGTCTCGGATGGACACTGAAGCTTTCTTT.

This clonotype has only a few counts. This sequence joins TRBV2 and TRBJ2-1; 14 bases are shared with TRBD2. This CDR3 is 18 amino acids long. Trimming removed 8 bases from V and 4 bases from J; junction bases left unmatched: 13. Per germline, CDR1 SNHLY and CDR2 FYNNEI. The CDR3 DNA sequence: TGTGCCAGCCAAGAGGGACTAGCGGGAGCAAGGCTGTACAATGAGCAGTTCTTC. This codes for CASQEGLAGARLYNEQFF.

As DNA, the CDR3 is TGTGCCAGCATAAAGTCAAGAAACTATGGCTACACCTTC. Protein product: CASIKSRNYGYTF. The chain joins TRBV2 to TRBJ1-2, with D unclear. Germline V gives CDR1 SNHLY, CDR2 FYNNEI. Trimming left V 7 bases short and J 2 bases short, with 11 bases between. The CDR3 covers 13 residues.

This clonotype was detected ten times or more. The rearrangement links TRBV7-9 to TRBJ2-1, with 8 nucleotides matching TRBD2. This CDR3 spans 17 amino acids. V trimming: 0 bases; J trimming: 8 bases; junction bases outside the gene matches: 12. Germline CDR1 is SEHNR and CDR2 is FQNEAQ (reference sequence). The CDR3 DNA sequence: TGTGCCAGCAGCTTAGCGCAACTAGCGGTTAAGGCCTATGAGCAGTTCTTC. Translation gives CASSLAQLAVKAYEQFF. Full variable domain (remainder filled in from reference TRBV7-9 and TRBJ2-1): DTGVSQNPRHKITKRGQNVTFRCDPISEHNRLYWYRQTLGQGPEFLTYFQNEAQLEKSRLLSDRFSAERPKGSFSTLEIQRTEQGDSAMYLCASSLAQLAVKAYEQFFGPGTRLTVL.

The V and J genes are TRBV5-1 and TRBJ2-3; the D call may be TRBD1 or TRBD2 (5 bases each). This CDR3 has 16 amino acids. The germline V and J ends were trimmed by 3 bases and 0 bases, with 14 bases remaining between them. Germline V CDR1 and CDR2: SGHRS, YFSETQ. CDR3 DNA: TGCGCCAGCAGCTGGGATGGGGGAGCTAGCACAGATACGCAGTATTTT. It encodes CASSWDGGASTDTQYF.

The V and J genes are TRBV6-1 and TRBJ2-3, with TRBD1 identical over 8 bases. Germline V gene data show CDR1 as MNHNS and CDR2 as SASEGT. The CDR3 extends over 14 amino acids. V dropped 6 bases and J dropped 5; count of bases not matched to a gene: 7. The CDR3 reads CASSGQGFIDTQYF. The CDR3, as DNA: TGTGCCAGCAGCGGACAGGGTTTTATAGATACGCAGTATTTT.

The chain has TRBV4-2 and TRBJ2-2, with 7 bases identical to TRBD1. The CDR3 has 15 residues. V was clipped by 1 base and J by 5 bases; unmatched bases: 4. Germline CDR1 and CDR2: LGHNA and YNFKEQ. The CDR3 region has the DNA TGTGCCAGCAGCCAAGTAGGGACAGATACCGGGGAGCTGTTTTTT. Translated: CASSQVGTDTGELFF.